This is a list of T cell receptor beta chains from one sample in a study of CD8 T cells in ankylosing spondylitis. TCRdb re-called the 5' RACE reads with MiXCR, one entry per CDR3 protein. The data show approximately 260,000 distinct CDR3 sequences, over 15% seen once. The sample comprised blood, either unsorted or a sorted T cell fraction (not recorded which). The receptors shown here come from a male donor with ankylosing spondylitis or in good health (not recorded which). Each CDR3 is given with its conserved first and last residue. D genes are given only for firm matches. A row's size may be missing; if present it is once, few, many or a size class.

V,D,J,size,DNA,CDR3
TRBV11-1,TRBD1,TRBJ2-1,.,TGTGCCAGCAGCTCCCGGGACAGGCGAAGCGGGCCGAGGTACAATGAGCAGTTCTTC,CASSSRDRRSGPRYNEQFF
TRBV5-5,.,TRBJ2-3,.,TGTGCCAGCAGCTTGGTGGCTAGCTTAATAACCACAGATACGCAGTATTTT,CASSLVASLITTDTQYF
TRBV7-9,.,TRBJ2-5,.,TGTGCCAGCAGCTTAGCGGGAGCGATTCAAGAGACCCAGTACTTC,CASSLAGAIQETQYF
TRBV9,TRBD1,TRBJ2-7,few,TGTGCCAGCAGCGTTTCCGGGACAGGGATCTACGAGCAGTACTTC,CASSVSGTGIYEQYF
TRBV20-1,TRBD2,TRBJ2-1,.,TGCAGTGCTAGAGATGAAGTAGCGGGAAATGAGCAGTTCTTC,CSARDEVAGNEQFF
TRBV25-1,.,TRBJ1-5,many,TGTGCCAGCAGTGAAAGCAGCAAAGACAATCAGCCCCAGCATTTT,CASSESSKDNQPQHF
TRBV12-3/TRBV12-4,.,TRBJ2-3,.,TGTGCCAGCAGTTTAGAAGGGGGGCGGCCCGCACCAAGCACAGATACGCAGTATTTT,CASSLEGGRPAPSTDTQYF
TRBV6-5,.,TRBJ2-1,many,TGTGCCAGCAGCTATGGAGGGGGCTCCTACAATGAGCAGTTCTTC,CASSYGGGSYNEQFF
TRBV29-1,.,TRBJ2-7,few,TGCAGCGTCAAAACGGGACGACGACCCTACGAGCAGTACTTC,CSVKTGRRPYEQYF
TRBV20-1,.,TRBJ2-5,many,TGCAGTGCCGCAACCACAGGCCTAGACGAGACCCAGTACTTC,CSAATTGLDETQYF
TRBV7-2,.,TRBJ2-7,.,TGTGCCAGCAGCTTACCGGGGAGCTCCTACGAGCAGTACTTC,CASSLPGSSYEQYF
TRBV20-1,TRBD1,TRBJ2-7,few,TGCAGTGCTAGAATCCAGCAGGGGGAAACCTACGAGCAGTACTTC,CSARIQQGETYEQYF
TRBV19,.,TRBJ2-7,.,TGTGCCAGTAGTATCTTCCCCGAGGCCTACGAGCAGTACTTC,CASSIFPEAYEQYF
TRBV19,.,TRBJ1-5,.,TGTGCCAGTAGTATTTTAGGGATGCATCAGCCCCAGCATTTT,CASSILGMHQPQHF
TRBV4-3,TRBD2,TRBJ2-7,few,TGCGCCAGCAGCCAAGATCTCGGGATAGCGGGACGCTCCTACGAGCAGTACTTC,CASSQDLGIAGRSYEQYF
TRBV7-2,.,TRBJ2-7,many,TGTGCCAGCAGCAACCACAACGGACCGTACGAGCAGTACTTC,CASSNHNGPYEQYF
TRBV10-3,.,TRBJ2-2,few,TGTGCCATCAGGGGTTTCGGGGAGCTGTTTTTT,CAIRGFGELFF
TRBV24-1,.,TRBJ2-2,.,TGTGCCACCAGTGATCTGGGATTCCTGGGCGGGGAGCTGTTTTTT,CATSDLGFLGGELFF
TRBV7-8,TRBD2,TRBJ2-7,.,TGTGCCAGCAGTACTACTAGAGCGGGAGGCCACGAGCAGTACTTC,CASSTTRAGGHEQYF
TRBV2,TRBD2,TRBJ2-3,many,TGTGCCAGCATTGGTCTAGCGGGCCGCACAGATACGCAGTATTTT,CASIGLAGRTDTQYF
TRBV5-1,.,TRBJ1-1,few,TGCGCCAGCAGCTTGGTGTCGGGAACGGCTTTCTTT,CASSLVSGTAFF
TRBV7-8,TRBD2,TRBJ2-7,few,TGTGCCAGCAGCTTAGCTTCCGGACTAGCGGGAATCTCCTACGAGCAGTACTTC,CASSLASGLAGISYEQYF
TRBV25-1,.,TRBJ2-7,few,TGTGCCAGCACTGAATCCTTGGGAAGGGACTCCTACGAGCAGTACTTC,CASTESLGRDSYEQYF
TRBV4-3,TRBD1,TRBJ2-7,.,TGCGCCAGCAGCCAAGATGCGTCGGCAGGGGGCCCCTACGAGCAGTACTTC,CASSQDASAGGPYEQYF
TRBV24-1,.,TRBJ1-1,.,TGTGCCACCAGTGATGTAGGGGGAACTGAAGCTTTCTTT,CATSDVGGTEAFF
TRBV7-6,TRBD1,TRBJ2-7,.,TGTGCCAGCAGCTACGGGACAGGGACCTCCGAGCAGTACTTC,CASSYGTGTSEQYF
TRBV7-9,TRBD1,TRBJ1-1,few,TGTGCCAGCAGCCAGACAGGGGACAGAGAAGCTTTCTTT,CASSQTGDREAFF
TRBV11-2,.,TRBJ2-5,.,TGTGCCAGCAGTTATAGCGGAAGGCAAGAGACCCAGTACTTC,CASSYSGRQETQYF
TRBV27,TRBD1,TRBJ2-1,few,TGTGCCAGCAGCCCTGGGACAGGGAGGAATGAGCAGTTCTTC,CASSPGTGRNEQFF
TRBV5-1,.,TRBJ1-5,.,TGCGCCAGCAGCTTGACTAGGGGGGGGCAGCCCCAGCATTTT,CASSLTRGGQPQHF
TRBV7-8,TRBD2,TRBJ2-2,.,TGTGCCAGCAGCTTAACGGGAGGTCCCACGGACACCGGGGAGCTGTTTTTT,CASSLTGGPTDTGELFF
TRBV12-3/TRBV12-4,.,TRBJ2-1,few,TGTGCCAGCAGTAGTACTACCCCTAACAATGAGCAGTTCTTC,CASSSTTPNNEQFF
TRBV12-3/TRBV12-4,.,TRBJ2-7,.,TGTGCCAGCAGTTTAGAAGGGCCGGGGATCGAGCAGTACTTC,CASSLEGPGIEQYF
TRBV15,.,TRBJ2-7,.,TGTGCCACCAGCAGTCGGACTTGGGACGAGCAGTACTTC,CATSSRTWDEQYF
TRBV24-1,.,TRBJ2-2,.,TGTGCCACCAGTCGAGGCCGCACCGGGGAGCTGTTTTTT,CATSRGRTGELFF
TRBV27,.,TRBJ1-5,.,TGTGCCAGCAGCTACAATCAGCCCCAGCATTTT,CASSYNQPQHF
TRBV20-1,TRBD1,TRBJ2-7,many,TGCAGTGCTAGGCACGGACAGGGAGAGTACGAGCAGTACTTC,CSARHGQGEYEQYF
TRBV2,.,TRBJ2-1,many,TGTGCCAGCAGTGAAGGGACAACTTCTTACCAAGGCGATGAGCAGTTCTTC,CASSEGTTSYQGDEQFF
TRBV6-2/TRBV6-3,.,TRBJ2-1,many,TGTGCCAGCAACATAGGGGCTAGGAGCTTCTTC,CASNIGARSFF
TRBV29-1,TRBD1,TRBJ2-1,.,TGCAGCGTTGAAGGACAGGGTGGCTATGAGCAGTTCTTC,CSVEGQGGYEQFF
TRBV9,.,TRBJ2-5,few,TGTGCCAGCAGCGTGGGGGTCTCCCAAGAGACCCAGTACTTC,CASSVGVSQETQYF
TRBV7-6,.,TRBJ2-7,few,TGTGCCAGCAGCTTATCGGCCGGGGGGCCGTCCTACGAGCAGTACTTC,CASSLSAGGPSYEQYF
TRBV29-1,TRBD2,TRBJ2-7,few,TGCAGCGTCGAATCCCTAGCGGGAGGGCCGGGCGAGCAGTACTTC,CSVESLAGGPGEQYF
TRBV20-1,.,TRBJ1-2,many,TGCAGTGCTAACTTTGGTACGGGAAGTAACTATGGCTACACCTTC,CSANFGTGSNYGYTF
TRBV10-3,.,TRBJ1-1,few,TGTGCCATCAGCGAAATGGGCCCGTGGGACACTGAAGCTTTCTTT,CAISEMGPWDTEAFF
TRBV7-9,.,TRBJ1-2,.,TGTGCCAGCAGCTTAGTCGGCAGCGACTACTATGGCTACACCTTC,CASSLVGSDYYGYTF
TRBV4-1,.,TRBJ1-6,.,TGCGCCAGCAGCCAAGAAGGCGGTTCACCCCTCCACTTT,CASSQEGGSPLHF
TRBV6-2/TRBV6-3,TRBD2,TRBJ2-3,few,TGTGCCAGCACCCAACGGGGGGAGCGGGAGGGCCCCGGGAACACAGATACGCAGTATTTT,CASTQRGEREGPGNTDTQYF
TRBV10-3,TRBD1,TRBJ2-7,.,TGTGCCATCAGTCCGACAGGGAGCCCCTACGAGCAGTACTTC,CAISPTGSPYEQYF
TRBV27,.,TRBJ2-3,.,TGTGCCAGCAGTTTATGGGCAGGTAACTTGGCAGATACGCAGTATTTT,CASSLWAGNLADTQYF
TRBV15,.,TRBJ2-1,few,TGTGCCACCAGCAGAGATGGCGGGGATGAGCAGTTCTTC,CATSRDGGDEQFF